This T cell receptor (beta chain) was obtained from a study of blood T cell repertoires in COVID-19. Overall study: The United States, Italy and Spain supplied acute and convalescent COVID-19 samples.

Germline V gene sequence: CDR1 SNHLY, CDR2 FYNNEI. The CDR3 has 16 residues. The germline V and J ends were trimmed by 4 bases and 3 bases, with 16 bases remaining between them. TCRdb's table, derived via immunoSEQ multiplex PCR, lists solely in-frame clones and lacks some. The data show hundreds of thousands of clones, with over 75% seen just once and 5.1% held by the top ten. The sample was peripheral blood. The clonotype was recovered from a man aged 45 to 65 with active or convalescent COVID-19. This chain joins TRBV2 and TRBJ1-5; no clear D gene. As DNA, the CDR3 is TGTGCCAGCAGTGGGTCCCGAATAGATTCCAATCAGCCCCAGCATTTT. It specifies CASSGSRIDSNQPQHF.